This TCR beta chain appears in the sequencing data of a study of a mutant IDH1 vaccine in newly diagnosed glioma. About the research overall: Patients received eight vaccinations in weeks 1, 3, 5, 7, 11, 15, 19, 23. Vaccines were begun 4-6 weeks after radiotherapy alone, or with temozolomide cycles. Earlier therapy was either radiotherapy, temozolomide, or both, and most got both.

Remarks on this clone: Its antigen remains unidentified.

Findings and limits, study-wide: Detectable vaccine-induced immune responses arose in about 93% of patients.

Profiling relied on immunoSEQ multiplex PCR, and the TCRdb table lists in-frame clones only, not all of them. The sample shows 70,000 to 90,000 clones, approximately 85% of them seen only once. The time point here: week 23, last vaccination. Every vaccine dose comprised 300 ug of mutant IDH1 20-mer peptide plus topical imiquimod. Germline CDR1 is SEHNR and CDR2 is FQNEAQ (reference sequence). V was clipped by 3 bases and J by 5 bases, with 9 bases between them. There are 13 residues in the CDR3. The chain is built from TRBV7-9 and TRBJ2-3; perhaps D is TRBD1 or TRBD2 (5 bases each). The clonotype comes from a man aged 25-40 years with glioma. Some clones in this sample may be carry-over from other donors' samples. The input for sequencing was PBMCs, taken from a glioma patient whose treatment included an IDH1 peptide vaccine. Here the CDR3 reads CASSLGVVDTQYF. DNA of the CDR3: TGTGCCAGCAGCTTGGGGGTCGTAGATACGCAGTATTTT.